Here is one T cell receptor beta chain with its context. The CDR3 extends over 19 amino acids. Germline V CDR1 and CDR2: SGHRS, YFSETQ. V gave up 3 bases and J gave up 3 bases, with 27 bases separating them. The data stem from a study of PD-L1 blockade in urothelial cancer. Overall study context: Intravenous atezolizumab, 1,200 mg every 3 weeks, was begun by patients in the mid-2010s. In terms of prior chemotherapy, patients had received 0 to 3 regimens. Blood samples contained a median about 130,000 T cells.

The repertoire was sequenced with immunoSEQ multiplex PCR; TCRdb's copy has only in-frame clones and lacks some. The repertoire includes some 52,000 clones, roughly 84% of them detected once, and 5.8% sits in the top ten. This TCR derives from a middle-aged man with urothelial cancer. V gene TRBV5-1 combines with J gene TRBJ1-1, with a weak D call TRBD1 (6 bases). The input for sequencing was PBMCs, taken around atezolizumab (anti-PD-L1) treatment. CDR3 sequence: CASSSSLSGTPRGHTEAFF. The CDR3 DNA reads TGCGCCAGCAGCTCAAGTCTATCGGGGACACCGAGAGGGCACACTGAAGCTTTCTTT.